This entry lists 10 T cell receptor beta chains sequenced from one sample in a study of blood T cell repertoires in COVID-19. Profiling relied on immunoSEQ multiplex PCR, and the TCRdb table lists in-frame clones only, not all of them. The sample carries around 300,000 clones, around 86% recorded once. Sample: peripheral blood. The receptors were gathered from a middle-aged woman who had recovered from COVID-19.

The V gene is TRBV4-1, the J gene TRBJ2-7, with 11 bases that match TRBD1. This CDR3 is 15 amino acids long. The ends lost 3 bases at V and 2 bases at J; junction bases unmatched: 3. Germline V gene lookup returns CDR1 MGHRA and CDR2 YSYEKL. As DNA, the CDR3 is TGCGCCAGCAGCCACGGGACAGGGGGAGCCTACGAGCAGTACTTC. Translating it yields CASSHGTGGAYEQYF.

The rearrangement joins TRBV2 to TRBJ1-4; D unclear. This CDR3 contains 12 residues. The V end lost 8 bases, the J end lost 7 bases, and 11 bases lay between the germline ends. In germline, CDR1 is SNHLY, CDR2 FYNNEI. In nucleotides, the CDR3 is TGTGCCAGCGAATATTCGGGTGAAAAACTGTTTTTT. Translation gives CASEYSGEKLFF.

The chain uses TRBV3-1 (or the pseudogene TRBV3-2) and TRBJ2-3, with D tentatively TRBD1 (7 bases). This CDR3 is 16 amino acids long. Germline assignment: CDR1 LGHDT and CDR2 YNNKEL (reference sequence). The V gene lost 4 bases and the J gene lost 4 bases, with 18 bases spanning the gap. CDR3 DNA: TGTGCCAGCAGCCCAGGGGGACTCCTCGGCGCAGATACGCAGTATTTT. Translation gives CASSPGGLLGADTQYF.

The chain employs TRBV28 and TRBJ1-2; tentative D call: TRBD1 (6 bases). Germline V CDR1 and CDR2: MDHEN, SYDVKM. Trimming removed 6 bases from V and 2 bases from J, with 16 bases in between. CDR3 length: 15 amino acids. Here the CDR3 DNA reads TGTGCCAGCAGGGAAGGGGGAACGAAAAACTATGGCTACACCTTC. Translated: CASREGGTKNYGYTF.

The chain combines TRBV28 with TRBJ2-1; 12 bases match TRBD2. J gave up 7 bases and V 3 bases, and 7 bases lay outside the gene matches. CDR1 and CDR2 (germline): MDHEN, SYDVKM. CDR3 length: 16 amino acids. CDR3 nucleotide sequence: TGTGCCAGCAGTTTCCCGGCTAGCGGGAGGGATAATGAGCAGTTCTTC. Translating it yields CASSFPASGRDNEQFF.

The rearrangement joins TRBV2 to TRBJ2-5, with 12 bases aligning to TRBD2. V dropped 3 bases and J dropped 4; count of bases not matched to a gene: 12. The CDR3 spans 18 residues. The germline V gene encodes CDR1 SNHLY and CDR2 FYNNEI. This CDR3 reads CASSDFGLAGGPGETQYF. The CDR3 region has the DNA TGTGCCAGCAGTGACTTCGGCCTAGCGGGAGGGCCGGGAGAGACCCAGTACTTC.

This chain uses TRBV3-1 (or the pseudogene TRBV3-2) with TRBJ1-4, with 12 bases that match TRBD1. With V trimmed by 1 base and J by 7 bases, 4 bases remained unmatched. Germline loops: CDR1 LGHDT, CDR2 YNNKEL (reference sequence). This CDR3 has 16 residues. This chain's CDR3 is CASSQGGTGGGEKLFF. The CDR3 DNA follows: TGTGCCAGCAGCCAAGGAGGGACAGGGGGCGGTGAAAAACTGTTTTTT.

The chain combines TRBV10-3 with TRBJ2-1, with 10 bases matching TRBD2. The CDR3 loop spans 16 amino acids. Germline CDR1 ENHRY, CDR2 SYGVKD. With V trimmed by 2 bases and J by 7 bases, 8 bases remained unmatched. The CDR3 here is CAISERASGRDNEQFF. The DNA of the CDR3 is TGTGCCATCAGTGAGAGGGCTAGCGGGAGAGATAATGAGCAGTTCTTC.

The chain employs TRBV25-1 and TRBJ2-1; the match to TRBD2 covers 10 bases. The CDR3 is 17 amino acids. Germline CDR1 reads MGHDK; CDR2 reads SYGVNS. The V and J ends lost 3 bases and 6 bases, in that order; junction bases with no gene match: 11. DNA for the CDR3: TGTGCCAGCAGTGATTCGCCGGCTAGCGGGAGAAGCAATGAGCAGTTCTTC. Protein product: CASSDSPASGRSNEQFF.

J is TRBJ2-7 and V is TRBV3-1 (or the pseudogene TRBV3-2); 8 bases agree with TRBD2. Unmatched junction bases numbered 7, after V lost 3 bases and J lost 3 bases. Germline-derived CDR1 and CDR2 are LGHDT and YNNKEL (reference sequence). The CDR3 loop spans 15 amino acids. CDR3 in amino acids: CASSQLPSGFYEQYF. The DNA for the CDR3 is TGTGCCAGCAGCCAGTTACCTAGCGGGTTCTACGAGCAGTACTTC.